The rows below give T cell receptor beta chains drawn from one sample of a study of blood T cell repertoires in COVID-19. Some clones are missing from TCRdb's copy, which holds only in-frame ones; the method was immunoSEQ multiplex PCR. The sample includes about 200,000 clones, approximately 85% of them seen just once. Sequenced material: peripheral blood. These receptors were obtained from a woman over 75 with COVID-19, enrolled during active disease. CDR3s include the opening cysteine and the closing phenylalanine or tryptophan. A D gene is named only where the DNA matches it firmly. The size of a clone is reported for some rows only, either as once, few or many, or as a class for expanded clones.

TRBV4-1	NA	TRBD1	TRBJ1-4	CASTPKRAQGVGEKLFF	TGCGCCAGCACCCCGAAGAGGGCCCAGGGGGTAGGAGAAAAACTGTTTTTT
TRBV28	NA	TRBD2	TRBJ2-2	CASTLAANTGELFF	TGTGCCAGCACCCTAGCGGCGAACACCGGGGAGCTGTTTTTT
TRBV7-9	NA	NA	TRBJ1-6	CASSLRGVENSPLHF	TGTGCCAGCAGCCTCCGGGGGGTTGAAAATTCACCCCTCCACTTT
TRBV6-2/TRBV6-3	NA	NA	TRBJ1-3	CASSRIRTAGNTIYF	TGTGCCAGCAGCCGAATACGGACAGCCGGAAACACCATATATTTT
TRBV5-1	NA	NA	TRBJ2-7	CASSLQSGSYEQYF	TGCGCCAGCAGCTTGCAATCAGGGTCATACGAGCAGTACTTC
TRBV2	NA	TRBD1	TRBJ1-1	CASSGQGWGNTEAFF	TGTGCCAGCAGTGGACAGGGGTGGGGGAACACTGAAGCTTTCTTT
TRBV15	NA	NA	TRBJ2-3	CATSREKGVGDTQYF	TGTGCCACCAGCAGAGAGAAGGGAGTGGGAGATACGCAGTATTTT
TRBV11-1	NA	NA	TRBJ1-1	CASSFSGTEAFF	TGTGCCAGCAGCTTTTCCGGGACAGAAGCTTTCTTT
TRBV11-2	NA	NA	TRBJ1-2	CASSRGGQNYGYTF	TGTGCCAGCAGCCGAGGAGGACAGAACTATGGCTACACCTTC
TRBV28	NA	TRBD2	TRBJ2-3	CASSITSGRFTDTQYF	TGTGCCAGCAGTATTACTAGCGGGAGGTTCACAGATACGCAGTATTTT
TRBV5-1	once	TRBD1	TRBJ2-5	CASSFGTGGETQYF	TGCGCCAGCAGCTTTGGGACAGGGGGAGAGACCCAGTACTTC
TRBV7-2	NA	TRBD1	TRBJ2-5	CASSPGTGGPQTQYF	TGTGCCAGCAGCCCGGGGACAGGGGGACCGCAGACCCAGTACTTC
TRBV4-3	NA	NA	TRBJ2-3	CASSLSRTDTQYF	TGCGCCAGCAGCCTCTCCCGCACAGATACGCAGTATTTT
TRBV18	NA	NA	TRBJ1-4	CASSSQGITDEKLFF	TGTGCCAGCTCATCTCAGGGGATTACGGATGAAAAACTGTTTTTT
TRBV6-6	NA	NA	TRBJ1-2	CASSPTGDGYTF	TGTGCCAGCAGCCCGACAGGAGATGGCTACACCTTC
TRBV6-5	NA	NA	TRBJ1-6	CASSPPRGVNSPLHF	TGTGCCAGCAGCCCCCCCCGGGGAGTTAATTCACCCCTCCACTTT
TRBV6-5	NA	TRBD2	TRBJ2-1	CASGRVAAYNEQFF	TGTGCTAGCGGGAGGGTTGCCGCCTACAATGAGCAGTTCTTC